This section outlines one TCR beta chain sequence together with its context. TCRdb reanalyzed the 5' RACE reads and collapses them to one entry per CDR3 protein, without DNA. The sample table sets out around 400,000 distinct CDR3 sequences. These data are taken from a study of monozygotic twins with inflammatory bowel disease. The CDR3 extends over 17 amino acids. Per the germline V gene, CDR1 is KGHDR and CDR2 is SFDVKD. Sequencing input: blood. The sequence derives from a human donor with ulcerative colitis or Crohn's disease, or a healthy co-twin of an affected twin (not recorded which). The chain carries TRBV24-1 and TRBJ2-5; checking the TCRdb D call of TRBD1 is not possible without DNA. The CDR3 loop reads CATSDRGQRHGQETQYF.